This T cell receptor beta chain emerged from a study of blood T cells in healthy people across ages (dated by TCRdb to between 2014 and 2017). Study-wide context: In model experiments, template switching captured about one uniquely barcoded TCR beta cDNA molecule for every two T cells. Using the same blood draw, the study looked at two additional independent replicas of 1 million unique cDNA reads for two donors, one aged 18 to 30 and the other aged 80 or older. The donors were split into four age groups: young (average 16 years), middle-aged (about 40), aged (more than 60) and long-lived (roughly 88). To track age-related changes in TCR beta repertoire diversity, the study relied on deep sequencing normalized with unique cDNA molecular identifiers. To avoid experimental bias, donors of different ages were spread randomly across the sequencing lanes. The paper as a whole reports these results and caveats: Estimates of total diversity based on one million sequenced T cells were considered lower bounds and underestimates. The long-lived group showed more naive CD4+ T cells, fewer expanded clones and increased TCR diversity than the aged group, suggesting age selection. Because donor CMV infection status was unknown, age-related changes in expanded clonotypes were potentially confounded. Observed TCR beta diversity per million T cells fell roughly linearly with age, and a significant reduction was already apparent by age approximately 40. Since profiling was done on bulk unsorted PBMCs, naive and antigen-experienced compartments could not be conclusively compared. A strong correlation was found between observed TCR beta diversity and the percentage of naive T cells measured by flow cytometry.

Donors were 35 to 40 systemically healthy Caucasian individuals from Russia aged roughly 6 to 100 years. Each donor gave around 9.8 milliliters of peripheral blood, collected into EDTA-treated Vacutainer tubes. PBMCs were isolated by Ficoll-Paque density-gradient centrifugation, with at least 6.5 million obtained per sample. Trizol reagent was used to extract total RNA from PBMCs, with at least 5 micrograms per sample. For every donor, flow cytometry on a PBMC aliquot measured the percentage of naive CD45RAhigh/CD27high T cells. Via the germline V gene, CDR1 is SGHVS and CDR2 FQNEAQ. From V the trimming removes 0 bases and from J it removes 2 bases, while the gene matches leave 5 bases of the junction unaccounted for. From its cysteine to its phenylalanine, the CDR3 spans 16 amino acids. Only the CDR3 part of the read is kept: 48 bases, read in frame from the first base. The library came from 5' RACE. These reads were obtained on an Illumina HiSeq 2500. A second PCR of roughly 6 to 11 cycles was run with a J-beta primer mix and a sample-barcoded 5' primer. A unique molecular identifier was introduced onto each TCR beta cDNA molecule by a template-switch 5' adaptor carrying 12 random nucleotides. Each sample yielded at least 2.5 million CDR3-containing paired-end reads. All of the RNA was converted into first-strand cDNA using the Mint cDNA synthesis kit, with a TRBC-specific oligonucleotide serving as the primer. Following uracil-DNA glycosylase treatment, a first 18-cycle PCR with universal primers M1SS and BC2_uni_R was performed on all cDNA. The published analysis was carried out like this. For normalization, 1 million high-quality reads, each with a distinct molecular identifier, were randomly selected from each sample. Instead of being binned into consensus sequences, reads with shared molecular identifiers were discarded. MiTCR, run with a Q25 quality threshold and the strictest error-elimination algorithm, handled CDR3 identification, clonotype clustering and error correction. A nonparametric unseen species model with Euler transformation was used to estimate lower-bound total TCR beta diversity. The public reads were quality trimmed at Q25 with fastp and then assembled into clones with MiXCR by TCRdb, keeping productive beta chains. Every CDR3 protein is listed once, alongside the most common genes and DNA of its rows. Here the V and J calls rest on TCRdb's processing, not on the authors' analysis. Across this sample there are about 900,000 distinct CDR3 sequences, with around 49% seen only once. The top ten clonotypes cover over 10% of the sample.

In its sample, this clonotype was seen a few times. Its cognate antigen has yet to be identified. There are no base qualities to consult, and no much larger clone falls within one base. The receptor was derived from a man aged 30 to 39 in good health. The chain is made from TRBV7-8 and TRBJ2-7, with 9 bases in between that match TRBD1. The sample was blood. The DNA is as follows: TGTGCCAGCAGCTTAGCGACAGGGGGGACTACCTACGAGCAGTACTTC. It encodes CASSLATGGTTYEQYF.